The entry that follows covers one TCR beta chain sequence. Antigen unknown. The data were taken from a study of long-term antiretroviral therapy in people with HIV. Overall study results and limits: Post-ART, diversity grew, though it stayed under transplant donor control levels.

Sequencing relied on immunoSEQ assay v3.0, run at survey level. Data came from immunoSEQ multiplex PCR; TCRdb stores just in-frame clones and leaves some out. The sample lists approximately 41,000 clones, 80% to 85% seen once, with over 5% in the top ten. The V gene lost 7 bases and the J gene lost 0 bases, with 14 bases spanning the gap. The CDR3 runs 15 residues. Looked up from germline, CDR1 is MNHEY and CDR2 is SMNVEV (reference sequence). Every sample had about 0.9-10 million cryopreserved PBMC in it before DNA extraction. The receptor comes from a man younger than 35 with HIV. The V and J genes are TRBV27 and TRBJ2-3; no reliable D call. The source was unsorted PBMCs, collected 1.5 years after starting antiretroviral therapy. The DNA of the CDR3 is TGTGCCAGCACCCCGGATCGTACTAGCACAGATACGCAGTATTTT. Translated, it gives CASTPDRTSTDTQYF.